These 22 T cell receptor beta chains were all obtained from the same sample, sequenced in a study of cytomegalovirus exposure and HLA in healthy donors (dated by TCRdb to about 2017). Library creation used the immunoSEQ multiplex PCR assay. For the multiplex PCR, a mixture combining 60 forward primers for TCR Vbeta segments and 13 reverse primers for TCR Jbeta segments was used. TCRdb obtained this table from immuneACCESS and retained in-frame rearrangements with V and J assigned. These tables miss some clones; where compared with another copy, unresolved V genes account for less than half of the shortfall, and the remainder is unexplained. The sample table lists 90,000 or so clones, around four fifths of them with a count of one. The top ten clonotypes cover around 2.1% of the sample. The sequenced material came from PBMCs. The receptors shown here come from a boy between 10 and 17 years old in good health and CMV-seronegative.

This clone appeared a single time. This chain uses TRBV4-3 with TRBJ1-2, with D perhaps matching TRBD1 (5 bases). V lost 1 base, J lost 0 bases, and 15 bases lay in between. The germline gives CDR1 LGHNA, CDR2 YSLEER. CDR3 size: 17 residues. The CDR3 reads CASSQGLRQRANYGYTF. CDR3 nucleotides: TGCGCCAGCAGCCAAGGGCTTCGACAGAGAGCTAACTATGGCTACACCTTC.

The chain joins TRBV9 to TRBJ2-7; 8 nucleotides agree with TRBD1. Germline V gives CDR1 SGDLS, CDR2 YYNGEE. The CDR3 spans 17 residues. The ends lost 4 bases at V and 2 bases at J; junction bases unmatched: 14. CDR3 in amino acids: CASSPSTGVSYTYEQYF. The CDR3 DNA sequence: TGTGCCAGCAGCCCCTCGACAGGGGTCAGCTATACCTACGAGCAGTACTTC.

The chain uses TRBV5-8 and TRBJ2-3; tentatively, D is TRBD2 (6 bases). V gave up 4 bases and J gave up 4 bases, with 16 bases separating them. CDR1 is SGHTS and CDR2 is YDEGEE in the germline V gene. This CDR3 region has 15 residues. CDR3 nucleotide sequence: TGTGCCAGCAGCCTTCCGCGGGGCGGGGCAGATACGCAGTATTTT. Residues: CASSLPRGGADTQYF.

The chain couples TRBV5-1 to TRBJ2-5; 13 nucleotides agree with TRBD2. Germline V gene lookup returns CDR1 SGHRS and CDR2 YFSETQ. The V segment lost 9 bases and the J segment 5 bases; nucleotides outside the gene matches: 4. The CDR3 contains 13 residues. This CDR3 is CATSTSGGETQYF. Here the CDR3 DNA reads TGCGCCACCTCGACTAGCGGGGGGGAGACCCAGTACTTC.

This clone was observed a single time. V usage is TRBV29-1 and J usage is TRBJ2-1; 9 nucleotides match TRBD2. The germline V gene encodes CDR1 SQVTM and CDR2 ANQGSEA. The CDR3 loop spans 13 amino acids. The V segment lost 5 bases and the J segment 9 bases; nucleotides outside the gene matches: 8. CDR3 in amino acids: CSVLRGGRSEQFF. CDR3 coding DNA: TGCAGCGTTCTGCGGGGGGGCCGGAGTGAGCAGTTCTTC.

Only one count was recorded for this clone. This chain links TRBV5-4 with TRBJ1-1, with TRBD1 matching over 9 bases. CDR3 size: 15 residues. The germline V gene encodes CDR1 SGHNT and CDR2 YYREEE (reference sequence). The V gene end was trimmed by 4 bases and the J gene end by 4 bases; junction bases not matched to a gene: 8. CDR3 in amino acids: CASSPGQGIATEAFF. In nucleotides, the CDR3 is TGTGCCAGCAGCCCGGGACAGGGTATTGCCACTGAAGCTTTCTTT.

This chain uses TRBV5-1 with TRBJ2-7, with TRBD2 identical over 9 bases. The CDR3 extends over 15 amino acids. CDR1 is SGHRS, CDR2 YFSETQ, per germline. The junction had 9 bases not matched to a gene; V was cut back by 2 bases and J by 6 bases. The DNA of the CDR3 is TGCGCCAGCAGCTTTCGGCTAGCGGGGACTGGCGAGCAGTACTTC. It encodes CASSFRLAGTGEQYF.

This chain uses TRBV19 with TRBJ2-3, with D possibly being TRBD2 (6 bases). V gave up 5 bases and J gave up 6 bases, with 12 bases separating them. The CDR3 totals 13 residues. CDR1 is LNHDA, CDR2 SQIVND, per germline (reference sequence). The CDR3 DNA is TGTGCCAGTAGTTCAGGACGGGGGGATACGCAGTATTTT. It encodes CASSSGRGDTQYF.

The CDR3 coding sequence is TGTGCCAGCAGTGAATCCGGGGACACGGATGAAAAACTGTTTTTT. Translation: CASSESGDTDEKLFF. The V and J genes are TRBV2 and TRBJ1-4, with a possible D match to TRBD1 (6 bases). The CDR3 length is 15 residues. Trimming removed 2 bases at V and 6 bases at J, with 13 bases between. Germline V gene data show CDR1 as SNHLY and CDR2 as FYNNEI.

This sequence joins TRBV7-2 and TRBJ2-1; D might be TRBD1 (7 bases). The germline gives CDR1 SGHTA, CDR2 FQGNSA. Trimming pared 4 bases from V and 9 bases from J, leaving 16 bases between. CDR3 length: 14 amino acids. CDR3 DNA sequence: TGTGCCAGCAGCTCCGGGGGACGGGACAGTGAGCAGTTCTTC. Its protein is CASSSGGRDSEQFF.

To note about this clone: This sample includes further DNA sequences coding for the same CDR3. J is TRBJ1-5 and V is TRBV30; D gene ambiguous. This CDR3 spans 13 amino acids. V was pared by 1 base and J by 2 bases, with 6 bases between. Looked up from germline, CDR1 is GTSNPN and CDR2 is SVGIG (reference sequence). The CDR3, as DNA: TGTGCCTGGAGTGACGGGGGCAATCAGCCCCAGCATTTT. It is translated as CAWSDGGNQPQHF.

The V and J genes are TRBV5-4 and TRBJ2-1, with D possibly TRBD1 on 6 matching bases. V dropped 0 bases and J dropped 3 bases, with 10 bases sitting between them. CDR1 and CDR2 from the germline V gene are SGHNT and YYREEE (reference sequence). The CDR3 totals 15 residues. In DNA, the CDR3 is TGTGCCAGCAGCTTGGCCACAGGGAACTACAATGAGCAGTTCTTC. Amino acids: CASSLATGNYNEQFF.

This sequence joins TRBV6-5 and TRBJ1-1; the match to TRBD1 covers 7 bases. The trim removed 4 bases at V and 1 base at J, leaving 6 bases unmatched. The CDR3 length is 15 residues. Germline lookup yields CDR1 MNHEY and CDR2 SVGAGI. The CDR3 protein is CASSWTRQGNTEAFF. CDR3 DNA: TGTGCCAGCAGTTGGACCCGACAGGGGAACACTGAAGCTTTCTTT.

V and J are TRBV6-1 and TRBJ1-1; D perhaps matches TRBD1 (6 bases). There are 14 residues in the CDR3. CDR1 and CDR2 (germline): MNHNS, SASEGT. The germline V and J ends were trimmed by 6 bases and 6 bases, with 17 bases remaining between them. CDR3 in amino acids: CASSLRGGIAEAFF. Written as DNA, the CDR3 is TGTGCCAGCAGCCTAAGGGGGGGAATTGCTGAAGCTTTCTTT.

The chain uses TRBV6-5 and TRBJ2-7, with 9 positions matching TRBD1. The trim removed 5 bases at V and 1 base at J, leaving 3 bases unmatched. CDR1 is MNHEY, CDR2 SVGAGI, per germline. The CDR3 loop spans 14 amino acids. The CDR3 nucleotides are TGTGCCAGCAGTGGCGGACAGGGGTCCTACGAGCAGTACTTC. Translation gives CASSGGQGSYEQYF.

The chain recombines TRBV6-1 with TRBJ1-2; 7 nucleotides match TRBD1. The germline V gene encodes CDR1 MNHNS and CDR2 SASEGT. The CDR3 length is 14 residues. The J segment lost 4 bases and the V segment lost 1 base, leaving 3 bases of the junction unmatched. The CDR3 loop is CASSEVQGIYGYTF. In DNA, the CDR3 is TGTGCCAGCAGTGAAGTACAGGGGATCTATGGCTACACCTTC.

The chain joins TRBV7-2 to TRBJ2-3; D not resolved. Germline CDR1 is SGHTA and CDR2 is FQGNSA. The length of the CDR3 is 13 residues. V lost 1 base and J lost 1, with 3 bases in between. CDR3 coding DNA: TGTGCCAGCAGCTTAGTAGGCACAGATACGCAGTATTTT. It is translated as CASSLVGTDTQYF.

A note on this clone: The junction and the germline gene differ at one end; a read error may be behind it. V gene TRBV7-7 combines with J gene TRBJ2-7, with D perhaps matching TRBD2 (5 bases). The CDR3 has 13 residues. The V gene's germline CDR1 is SSHAT and CDR2 FNYEAQ (reference sequence). In nucleotides, the CDR3 is TGTGCTAGCAGCCCTGAGGGATCCTACGAGCAGTACTTC. Translation gives CASSPEGSYEQYF.

V is TRBV5-8 and J is TRBJ2-5; 11 nucleotides align to TRBD2. V lost 0 bases and J lost 2; bases outside the gene matches: 0. This CDR3 has 15 residues. Germline CDR1 reads SGHTS; CDR2 reads YDEGEE. The CDR3: CASSLGLAGQETQYF. The CDR3 region has the DNA TGTGCCAGCAGCTTGGGACTAGCGGGACAAGAGACCCAGTACTTC.

The chain carries TRBV6-4 and TRBJ2-7, with 11 bases lining up with TRBD2. The CDR3 has 14 amino acids. The V gene end was trimmed by 6 bases and the J gene end by 0 bases; junction bases not matched to a gene: 1. Germline CDR1 and CDR2: MRHNA and SNTAGT. The CDR3 DNA follows: TGTGCCAGCAGCCTAGCGGGAGGCTCCTACGAGCAGTACTTC. It encodes CASSLAGGSYEQYF.

This clone was detected a few times. The chain carries TRBV9 and TRBJ2-7, with 9 bases fitting TRBD1. This CDR3 comprises 15 residues. Germline V lookup: CDR1 SGDLS, CDR2 YYNGEE. The ends lost 0 bases at V and 3 bases at J; junction bases unmatched: 4. The CDR3: CASSVGGDRVYEQYF. CDR3 sequence (DNA): TGTGCCAGCAGCGTAGGAGGGGACAGGGTCTACGAGCAGTACTTC.

This clone turned up a few times. The chain carries TRBV4-2 and TRBJ1-5; D is undetermined. Per the germline V gene, CDR1 is LGHNA and CDR2 is YNFKEQ. The CDR3 spans 13 residues. V was clipped by 2 bases and J by 6 bases, with 8 bases between them. The CDR3 sequence: CASSQSPGQPQHF. The CDR3 DNA follows: TGTGCCAGCAGCCAATCACCCGGTCAGCCCCAGCATTTT.